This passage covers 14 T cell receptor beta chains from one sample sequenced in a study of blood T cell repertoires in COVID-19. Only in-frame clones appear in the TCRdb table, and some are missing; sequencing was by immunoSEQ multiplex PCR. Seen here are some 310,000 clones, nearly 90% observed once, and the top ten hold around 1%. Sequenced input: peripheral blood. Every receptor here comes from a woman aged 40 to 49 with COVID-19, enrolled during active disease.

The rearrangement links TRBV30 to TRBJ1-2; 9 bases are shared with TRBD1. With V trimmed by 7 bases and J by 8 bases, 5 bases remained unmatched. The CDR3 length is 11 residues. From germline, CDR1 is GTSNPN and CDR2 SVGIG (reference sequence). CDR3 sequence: CASGTGQGYTF. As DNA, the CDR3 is TGTGCCTCGGGGACAGGGCAGGGCTACACCTTC.

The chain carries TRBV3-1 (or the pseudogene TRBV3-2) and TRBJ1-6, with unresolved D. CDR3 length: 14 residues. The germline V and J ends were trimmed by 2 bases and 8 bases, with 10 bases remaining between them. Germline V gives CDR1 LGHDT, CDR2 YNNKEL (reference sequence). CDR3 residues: CASSQYPPDSPLHF. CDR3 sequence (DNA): TGTGCCAGCAGCCAATACCCCCCGGATTCACCCCTCCACTTT.

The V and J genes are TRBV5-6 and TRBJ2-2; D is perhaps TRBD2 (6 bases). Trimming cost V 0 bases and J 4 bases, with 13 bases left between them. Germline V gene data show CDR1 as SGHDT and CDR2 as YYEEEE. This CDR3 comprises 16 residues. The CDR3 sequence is CASSLARRVSTGELFF. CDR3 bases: TGTGCCAGCAGCTTGGCTCGGAGGGTAAGCACCGGGGAGCTGTTTTTT.

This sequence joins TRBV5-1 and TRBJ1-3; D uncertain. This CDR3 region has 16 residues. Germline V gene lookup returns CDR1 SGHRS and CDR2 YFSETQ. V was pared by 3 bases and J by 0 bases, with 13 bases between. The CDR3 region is CASSSTPVVSGNTIYF. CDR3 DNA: TGCGCCAGCAGCTCAACCCCGGTTGTCTCTGGAAACACCATATATTTT.

The CDR3 bases are TGTGCCAGCTCACTGTCACAGGGGAAGAATAGGAACACTGAAGCTTTCTTT. Encoded protein: CASSLSQGKNRNTEAFF. This sequence joins TRBV18 and TRBJ1-1, with 7 positions matching TRBD1. This CDR3 is built from 17 residues. Germline assignment: CDR1 KGHSH and CDR2 LQKENI. Trimming removed 4 bases from V and 1 base from J; junction bases left unmatched: 12.

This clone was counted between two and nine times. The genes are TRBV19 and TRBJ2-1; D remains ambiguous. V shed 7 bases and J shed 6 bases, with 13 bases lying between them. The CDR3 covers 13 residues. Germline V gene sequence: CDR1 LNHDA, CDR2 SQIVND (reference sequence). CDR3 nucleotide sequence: TGTGCCAGTACCGACTCGGTGATCAATGAGCAGTTCTTC. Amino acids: CASTDSVINEQFF.

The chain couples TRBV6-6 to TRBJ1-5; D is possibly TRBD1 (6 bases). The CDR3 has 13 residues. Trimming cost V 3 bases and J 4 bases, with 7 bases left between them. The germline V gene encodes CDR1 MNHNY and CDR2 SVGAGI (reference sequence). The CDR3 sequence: CASSYQGNQPQHF. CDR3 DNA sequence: TGTGCCAGCAGTTATCAGGGGAATCAGCCCCAGCATTTT.

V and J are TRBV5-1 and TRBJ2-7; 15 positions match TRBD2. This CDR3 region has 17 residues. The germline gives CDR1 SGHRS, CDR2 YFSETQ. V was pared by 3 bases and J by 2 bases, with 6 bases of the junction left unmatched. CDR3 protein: CASSSGTSGGLAYEQYF. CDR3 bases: TGCGCCAGCAGCTCCGGGACTAGCGGGGGGCTTGCCTACGAGCAGTACTTC.

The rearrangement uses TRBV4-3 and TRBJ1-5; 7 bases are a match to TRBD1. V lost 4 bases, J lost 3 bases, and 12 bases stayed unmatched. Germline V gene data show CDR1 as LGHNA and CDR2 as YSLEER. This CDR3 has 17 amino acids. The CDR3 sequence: CASSLRADRANNQPQHF. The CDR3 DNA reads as TGCGCCAGCAGCCTCCGGGCTGACAGGGCCAACAATCAGCCCCAGCATTTT.

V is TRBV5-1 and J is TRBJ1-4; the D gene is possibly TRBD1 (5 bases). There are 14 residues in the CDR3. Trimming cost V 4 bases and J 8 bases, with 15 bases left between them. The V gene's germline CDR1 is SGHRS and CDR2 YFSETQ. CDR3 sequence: CASSPTALGEKLFF. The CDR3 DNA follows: TGCGCCAGCAGCCCGACAGCCTTAGGGGAAAAACTGTTTTTT.

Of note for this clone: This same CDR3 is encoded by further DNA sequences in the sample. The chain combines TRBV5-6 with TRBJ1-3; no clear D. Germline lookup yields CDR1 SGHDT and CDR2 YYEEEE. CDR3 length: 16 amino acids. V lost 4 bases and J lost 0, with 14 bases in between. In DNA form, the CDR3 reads TGTGCCAGCAGCCTGGGTGGCACAAGCTCTGGAAACACCATATATTTT. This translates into CASSLGGTSSGNTIYF.

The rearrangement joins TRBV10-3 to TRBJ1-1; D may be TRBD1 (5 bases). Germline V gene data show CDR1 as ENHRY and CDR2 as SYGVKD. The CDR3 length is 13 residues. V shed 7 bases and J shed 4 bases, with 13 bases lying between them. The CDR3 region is CAINQGMGTEAFF. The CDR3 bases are TGTGCCATCAATCAGGGTATGGGCACTGAAGCTTTCTTT.

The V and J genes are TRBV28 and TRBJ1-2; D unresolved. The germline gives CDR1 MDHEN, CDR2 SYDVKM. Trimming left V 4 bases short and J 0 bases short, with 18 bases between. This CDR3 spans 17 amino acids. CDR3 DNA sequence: TGTGCCAGCAGTTCCATGCCCCTTTCAGGCGCTAACTATGGCTACACCTTC. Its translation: CASSSMPLSGANYGYTF.

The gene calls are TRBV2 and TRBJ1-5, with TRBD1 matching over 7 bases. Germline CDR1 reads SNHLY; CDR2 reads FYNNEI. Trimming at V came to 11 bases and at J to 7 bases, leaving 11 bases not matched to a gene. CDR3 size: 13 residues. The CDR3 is CAAGTGVYQPQHF. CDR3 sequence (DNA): TGTGCCGCCGGTACAGGGGTTTACCAGCCCCAGCATTTT.